This TCR beta chain was recorded in a study of shared clonotypes between healthy human individuals. Study at large: Every donor yielded three CD4 naive, three CD4 memory, two CD8 naive and one CD8 memory plate.

Trimming removed 2 bases from V and 9 bases from J, with 9 bases in between. CDR3 length equals 12 residues. The germline CDR1 and CDR2 sequences are SGHNT and YYREEE (reference sequence). Researchers partitioned CD4+ cells into CD45RA+ naive and CD45RA-negative memory subsets. When replicate PCRs were run on sorted subsets, they used 200 ng DNA, 28,000 or so T cell genomes. In the authors' methods: Quality scores were absent from the junction-only immunoSEQ sequences, so filtering differed. Sequencing was performed with immunoSEQ multiplex PCR; in TCRdb, only in-frame clones are kept and a portion is missing. V and J calls and clone size are those listed in that table; D and trimming were worked out from the DNA. This table holds roughly 640,000 clones, around 74% found once.

The chain couples TRBV5-4 to TRBJ2-1, with TRBD2 as a possible D gene (6 bases). The sample consisted of memory CD4+ T cells sorted from blood. The subset was: CD45RA-negative fraction. The TCR originated in a woman aged 30 to 39 in good health. CDR3 in DNA: TGTGCCAGCAGCTTACTAGCTACTGAGCAGTTCTTC. Protein: CASSLLATEQFF.